Listed below are T cell receptor beta chains from one sample, sequenced in a study of cytomegalovirus exposure and HLA in healthy donors. TCRdb's copy holds only in-frame clones and misses some; the assay was immunoSEQ multiplex PCR. This sample's table has approximately 110,000 clones. Specimen: PBMCs. The receptors were sampled from a man between 25 and 39 years old in good health and CMV-seronegative. Both conserved end residues are part of each CDR3. D genes are given only for firm matches.

>14|TRBV19|TRBJ2-7|TRBD1
CASSPSGQSYEQYF
TGTGCCAGTAGTCCATCGGGACAGTCCTACGAGCAGTACTTC
>14|TRBV18|TRBJ2-7|-
CASSPEQGTYEQYF
TGTGCCAGCTCACCCGAACAGGGTACCTACGAGCAGTACTTC
>14|TRBV6-5|TRBJ1-3|TRBD1
CASTRTGSGNTIYF
TGTGCCAGCACCCGGACAGGCTCTGGAAACACCATATATTTT
>13|TRBV19|TRBJ1-2|-
CASSPSRDYGYTF
TGTGCCAGTAGTCCTTCTCGGGACTATGGCTACACCTTC
>18|TRBV30|TRBJ1-1|TRBD1
CAWSVLGQGASRGTEAFF
TGTGCCTGGAGTGTACTTGGACAGGGGGCATCTCGTGGCACTGAAGCTTTCTTT
>13|TRBV6-4|TRBJ2-7|-
CASSPRGVREQYF
TGTGCCAGCAGTCCTCGGGGTGTAAGGGAGCAGTACTTC
>11|TRBV5-6|TRBJ2-7|-
CASSRYYEQYF
TGTGCCAGCAGCCGATACTACGAGCAGTACTTC
>13|TRBV27|TRBJ2-5|-
CASSILNRETQYF
TGTGCCAGCAGTATACTAAATCGGGAGACCCAGTACTTC
>14|TRBV15|TRBJ1-6|-
CATSTWRDNSPLHF
TGTGCCACCAGCACCTGGAGGGATAATTCACCCCTCCACTTT
>14|TRBV5-1|TRBJ2-7|TRBD2
CASSVLSSGGEQYF
TGCGCCAGCAGCGTCTTATCTAGCGGGGGCGAGCAGTACTTC
>16|TRBV5-6|TRBJ2-1|TRBD2
CASSHRLASSYNEQFF
TGTGCCAGCAGCCACCGACTAGCGTCCTCCTACAATGAGCAGTTCTTC
>14|TRBV2|TRBJ1-1|-
CASSEAQGYTEAFF
TGTGCCAGCAGTGAAGCGCAGGGCTACACTGAAGCTTTCTTT
>13|TRBV18|TRBJ2-5|-
CASSPDSPETQYF
TGTGCCAGCTCACCGGACAGCCCAGAGACCCAGTACTTC
>17|TRBV5-1|TRBJ2-1|TRBD2
CASSPRLSSGHYNEQFF
TGCGCCAGCAGCCCTCGACTATCTAGCGGGCACTACAATGAGCAGTTCTTC
>15|TRBV7-2|TRBJ2-5|TRBD2
CATTLASGRAETQYF
TGTGCCACCACCCTGGCTAGCGGGCGGGCCGAGACCCAGTACTTC
>16|TRBV25-1|TRBJ2-1|-
CASSGRGYFSYNEQFF
TGTGCCAGCAGTGGTAGGGGTTACTTCTCCTACAATGAGCAGTTCTTC
>15|TRBV18|TRBJ1-2|TRBD1
CASSPPGQSVYGYTF
TGTGCCAGCTCACCACCGGGACAGTCAGTCTATGGCTACACCTTC
>13|TRBV6-5|TRBJ1-6|-
CASRGPVYSPLHF
TGTGCCAGCAGGGGGCCGGTTTACTCACCCCTCCACTTT
>16|TRBV6-5|TRBJ2-7|TRBD1
CASSFTGTGVGYEQYF
TGTGCCAGCAGTTTTACCGGGACAGGGGTGGGGTACGAGCAGTACTTC
>15|TRBV19|TRBJ1-6|-
CASSTGSIDNSPLHF
TGTGCCAGTAGTACAGGGTCGATCGATAATTCACCCCTCCACTTT
>14|TRBV11-2|TRBJ2-1|-
CASSLSMRPAEQFF
TGTGCCAGCAGCTTGAGTATGAGGCCGGCTGAGCAGTTCTTC
>15|TRBV5-1|TRBJ1-1|TRBD1
CASSLWTGLNTKAFF
TGCGCCAGCAGCCTCTGGACAGGTTTGAACACTAAAGCTTTCTTT
>13|TRBV5-1|TRBJ1-4|TRBD1
CASSRGTAEKLFF
TGCGCCAGCAGCCGTGGGACAGCGGAAAAACTGTTTTTT
>13|TRBV6-5|TRBJ1-1|TRBD1
CASSQRQGARAFF
TGTGCCAGCAGTCAACGACAGGGGGCGAGAGCTTTCTTT